The 31 T cell receptor beta chains listed next were all sequenced from one sample in a study of cytomegalovirus exposure and HLA in healthy donors. PCR was performed using 60 Vbeta and 13 Jbeta primers. Profiling relied on immunoSEQ multiplex PCR, and the TCRdb table lists in-frame clones only, not all of them. In the table there are under 200,000 clones, approximately 70% of which are singletons. The sequenced sample consisted of PBMCs. The source of these receptors is a woman aged 25-40 years in good health and CMV-seronegative.

For this clone: This sample also contains other DNA sequences that code for the same CDR3. The chain links TRBV7-9 to TRBJ2-5, with D perhaps TRBD1 (6 bases). Trimming removed 1 base from V and 4 bases from J, with 7 bases in between. The CDR3 runs 13 residues. Germline CDR1 SEHNR, CDR2 FQNEAQ (reference sequence). The CDR3 loop reads CASSLDRAETQYF. DNA of the CDR3: TGTGCCAGCAGCTTAGACAGGGCAGAGACCCAGTACTTC. Looking up the rest from reference TRBV7-9 and TRBJ2-5 gives the full variable domain: DTGVSQNPRHKITKRGQNVTFRCDPISEHNRLYWYRQTLGQGPEFLTYFQNEAQLEKSRLLSDRFSAERPKGSFSTLEIQRTEQGDSAMYLCASSLDRAETQYFGPGTRLLVL.

The J gene is TRBJ2-2, the V gene TRBV6-5, with a possible D match to TRBD1 (5 bases). CDR1 and CDR2 from the germline V gene are MNHEY and SVGAGI. The CDR3 has 13 amino acids. Deletions cut 5 bases from V and 4 bases from J, with 8 bases between. DNA of the CDR3: TGTGCCAGCAGTCCCCAGGGCACCGGGGAGCTGTTTTTT. It encodes CASSPQGTGELFF.

The chain couples TRBV5-1 to TRBJ2-4; 14 bases line up with TRBD2. Germline lookup yields CDR1 SGHRS and CDR2 YFSETQ. This CDR3 is 19 amino acids long. J was trimmed by 2 bases and V by 4 bases; bases with no gene match: 11. This CDR3 is CASSAGLAGGILPKNIQYF. The CDR3 region has the DNA TGCGCCAGCAGCGCTGGACTAGCGGGGGGTATTCTCCCCAAAAACATTCAGTACTTC.

Details on this clone: This sample includes further DNA sequences coding for the same CDR3. The chain combines TRBV4-2 with TRBJ1-5; D is uncertain. V was clipped by 0 bases and J by 5 bases, with 5 bases between them. The CDR3 consists of 13 residues. CDR1 is LGHNA and CDR2 is YNFKEQ in the germline V gene. The CDR3 spells CASSQERDQPQHF. CDR3 nucleotides: TGTGCCAGCAGCCAAGAACGGGATCAGCCCCAGCATTTT.

The V gene is TRBV4-1, the J gene TRBJ2-7; 13 bases match TRBD2. The CDR3 extends over 19 amino acids. Losses at the gene ends were 8 bases for V and 3 bases for J; bases not matched to a gene: 19. Germline V gives CDR1 MGHRA, CDR2 YSYEKL. The CDR3 reads CASRPALGMGLAGSYEQYF. CDR3 coding DNA: TGCGCCAGCCGTCCTGCCCTGGGCATGGGACTAGCGGGAAGCTACGAGCAGTACTTC.

The rearrangement links TRBV27 to TRBJ2-7; 11 bases agree with TRBD2. CDR3 length: 15 residues. Germline lookup yields CDR1 MNHEY and CDR2 SMNVEV (reference sequence). J gave up 2 bases and V 6 bases, and 6 bases lay outside the gene matches. The CDR3 spells CASRLTSGGPYEQYF. The CDR3 bases are TGTGCCAGCAGACTAACTAGCGGGGGACCCTACGAGCAGTACTTC.

The gene calls are TRBV5-4 and TRBJ2-1; 9 bases match TRBD1. J gave up 8 bases and V 0 bases, and 9 bases lay outside the gene matches. The CDR3 is 16 residues long. Germline V gene sequence: CDR1 SGHNT, CDR2 YYREEE (reference sequence). The CDR3 sequence: CASSLGAGQGRHEQFF. CDR3 sequence (DNA): TGTGCCAGCAGCTTGGGGGCGGGACAGGGTAGACATGAGCAGTTCTTC.

The chain couples TRBV19 to TRBJ2-1, with TRBD2 identical over 8 bases. The V and J ends lost 5 bases and 5 bases, in that order; junction bases with no gene match: 5. Germline V gene data show CDR1 as LNHDA and CDR2 as SQIVND (reference sequence). The length of the CDR3 is 14 residues. This CDR3 is CASSRREAHNEQFF. The CDR3 DNA is TGTGCCAGTAGTCGGCGGGAGGCCCACAATGAGCAGTTCTTC.

The chain recombines TRBV5-1 with TRBJ2-7, with TRBD1 as a possible D gene (5 bases). CDR1 and CDR2 (germline): SGHRS, YFSETQ. The CDR3 consists of 18 residues. The V and J ends lost 0 bases and 3 bases respectively, with 22 bases between them. In nucleotides, the CDR3 is TGCGCCAGCAGCTTGGTAGCAGGGTCATCGTCCAAAGGCTACGAGCAGTACTTC. This codes for CASSLVAGSSSKGYEQYF.

The rearrangement joins TRBV4-2 to TRBJ2-5; 8 bases agree with TRBD1. Germline V gene lookup returns CDR1 LGHNA and CDR2 YNFKEQ. This CDR3 region has 16 residues. J was trimmed by 1 base and V by 5 bases; bases with no gene match: 9. The CDR3 loop reads CASSSPGQGPQETQYF. In DNA form, the CDR3 reads TGTGCCAGCAGCTCGCCCGGACAGGGCCCCCAAGAGACCCAGTACTTC.

The chain employs TRBV28 and TRBJ1-2; D uncertain. In germline, CDR1 is MDHEN, CDR2 SYDVKM. Trimming removed 1 base from V and 0 bases from J, with 9 bases in between. CDR3 length equals 15 residues. In nucleotides, the CDR3 is TGTGCCAGCAGTTTATCCCCTCTAGCTAACTATGGCTACACCTTC. As protein: CASSLSPLANYGYTF.

The chain recombines TRBV9 with TRBJ1-4; D is perhaps TRBD1 (5 bases). The V gene lost 0 bases and the J gene lost 0 bases, with 6 bases spanning the gap. The CDR3 has 15 residues. In germline, CDR1 is SGDLS, CDR2 YYNGEE. The CDR3 nucleotides read TGTGCCAGCAGCGTAGGCAGGGCAACTAATGAAAAACTGTTTTTT. Its translation: CASSVGRATNEKLFF.

The CDR3 protein is CASSEDRGYGYTF. DNA of the CDR3: TGTGCCAGCAGTGAGGACAGGGGGTATGGCTACACCTTC. The V gene is TRBV6-6, the J gene TRBJ1-2; 10 bases map to TRBD1. V was pared by 5 bases and J by 5 bases, with 2 bases of the junction left unmatched. Germline V lookup: CDR1 MNHNY, CDR2 SVGAGI (reference sequence). The CDR3 extends over 13 amino acids.

The chain employs TRBV7-9 and TRBJ2-5, with TRBD1 as a possible D gene (6 bases). Deletions cut 4 bases from V and 1 base from J, with 7 bases between. This CDR3 has 13 amino acids. CDR1 is SEHNR and CDR2 is FQNEAQ in the germline V gene (reference sequence). The CDR3 DNA reads TGTGCCAGCAGCTCGGACAGCCAAGAGACCCAGTACTTC. Translated, it gives CASSSDSQETQYF.

The chain links TRBV4-2 to TRBJ2-7; 8 nucleotides align to TRBD1. From germline, CDR1 is LGHNA and CDR2 YNFKEQ. Trimming took 2 bases from V and 3 from J; bases not matched to a gene: 6. The CDR3 has 15 residues. This CDR3 reads CASSQPGQANYEQYF. The CDR3 DNA is TGTGCCAGCAGCCAACCGGGACAGGCAAACTACGAGCAGTACTTC.

V and J are TRBV19 and TRBJ1-5; 10 positions agree with TRBD1. This CDR3 is 15 amino acids long. The germline V gene encodes CDR1 LNHDA and CDR2 SQIVND (reference sequence). V lost 3 bases to trimming and J lost 6 bases; unmatched junction nucleotides: 5. Here the CDR3 reads CASSIGDRGSQPQHF. CDR3 bases: TGTGCCAGTAGTATCGGGGACAGGGGAAGTCAGCCCCAGCATTTT.

This sequence joins TRBV29-1 and TRBJ1-4; maybe TRBD1 (6 bases). Between the trimmed V and J ends, which lost 4 bases and 6 bases, there was a span of 12 bases. Germline V gene sequence: CDR1 SQVTM, CDR2 ANQGSEA. The length of the CDR3 is 13 residues. In DNA, the CDR3 is TGCAGCGTTGTTCGGGGGGCGGATGAAAAACTGTTTTTT. This sequence encodes CSVVRGADEKLFF.

This clone was counted a few times. The V gene is TRBV5-4, the J gene TRBJ2-5; no clear D gene. The CDR3 covers 12 residues. V was clipped by 0 bases and J by 4 bases, with 4 bases between them. CDR1 SGHNT and CDR2 YYREEE come from the germline V gene (reference sequence). CDR3 in DNA: TGTGCCAGCAGCTTGGCTAGAGAGACCCAGTACTTC. Protein: CASSLARETQYF.

The chain combines TRBV7-2 with TRBJ1-1; D is undetermined. The V gene lost 0 bases and the J gene lost 1 base, with 6 bases spanning the gap. The CDR3 consists of 14 residues. Per the germline V gene, CDR1 is SGHTA and CDR2 is FQGNSA. CDR3 loop: CASSLARGNTEAFF. CDR3 nucleotide sequence: TGTGCCAGCAGCTTAGCGCGAGGGAACACTGAAGCTTTCTTT.

A single count supports this clone. This chain connects TRBV7-3 to TRBJ1-1; possible D gene TRBD1, 5 bases. With 0 bases removed from V and 1 base from J, the gap between germline ends came to 12 bases. The CDR3 consists of 16 residues. Germline V lookup: CDR1 SGHTA, CDR2 FQGTGA. CDR3 in DNA: TGTGCCAGCAGCTTAACCCCGGACACCTCGAACACTGAAGCTTTCTTT. It translates to CASSLTPDTSNTEAFF.

This clone was seen just once. The V call is TRBV5-1, the J call TRBJ2-3; TRBD2 aligns across 11 bases. CDR1 is SGHRS and CDR2 is YFSETQ in the germline V gene. The CDR3 consists of 17 residues. Trimming cost V 0 bases and J 4 bases; bases outside gene matches: 7. CDR3 residues: CASSLGLAGGVPDTQYF. The CDR3, as DNA: TGCGCCAGCAGCTTGGGGCTAGCGGGGGGCGTTCCAGATACGCAGTATTTT.

This clone turned up a few times. The CDR3 DNA follows: TGTGCCAGCTCACTCCGGACTCCGGGACTAGCGGGAGGGACCTACGAGCAGTACTTC. It translates to CASSLRTPGLAGGTYEQYF. This chain uses TRBV18 with TRBJ2-7, with 16 bases fitting TRBD2. CDR3 length: 19 residues. Germline CDR1 is KGHSH and CDR2 is LQKENI. V lost 4 bases and J lost 2; bases outside the gene matches: 11.

The chain joins TRBV9 to TRBJ2-1, with D maybe TRBD2 (5 bases). This CDR3 has 16 residues. The V gene lost 3 bases and the J gene lost 4 bases, with 17 bases spanning the gap. Germline CDR1 is SGDLS and CDR2 is YYNGEE. The CDR3: CASSALGPSGYNEQFF. The CDR3 DNA is TGTGCCAGCAGCGCCCTAGGGCCCTCGGGGTACAATGAGCAGTTCTTC. Full variable domain (remainder filled in from reference TRBV9 and TRBJ2-1): DSGVTQTPKHLITATGQRVTLRCSPRSGDLSVYWYQQSLDQGLQFLIQYYNGEERAKGNILERFSAQQFPDLHSELNLSSLELGDSALYFCASSALGPSGYNEQFFGPGTRLTVL.

The chain is built from TRBV2 and TRBJ2-1, with TRBD1 as a possible D gene (5 bases). V shed 3 bases and J shed 7 bases, with 16 bases lying between them. Per the germline V gene, CDR1 is SNHLY and CDR2 is FYNNEI. The CDR3 consists of 15 residues. CDR3 sequence reads: CASSDKGVSLNEQFF. CDR3 DNA sequence: TGTGCCAGCAGTGATAAAGGGGTTAGCTTGAATGAGCAGTTCTTC.

The chain uses TRBV27 and TRBJ1-6, with 9 bases identical to TRBD1. Germline V gene lookup returns CDR1 MNHEY and CDR2 SMNVEV (reference sequence). Unmatched junction bases numbered 12, after V lost 5 bases and J lost 7 bases. The CDR3 consists of 17 residues. CDR3 sequence (DNA): TGTGCCAGCAGTCCAGACCCGGGACAGGGTTTAAATTCACCCCTCCACTTT. Translating gives CASSPDPGQGLNSPLHF.

The chain couples TRBV6-6 to TRBJ2-7, with D possibly TRBD1 on 6 matching bases. The CDR3 contains 14 residues. Germline loops: CDR1 MNHNY, CDR2 SVGAGI (reference sequence). V lost 5 bases, J lost 3 bases, and 14 bases lay in between. The CDR3 bases are TGTGCCAGCAGTCCAGGGGTGGGTAGCTACGAGCAGTACTTC. This codes for CASSPGVGSYEQYF.

This clone was detected once. The chain combines TRBV19 with TRBJ2-1, with TRBD2 matching 9 bases. V was pared by 5 bases and J by 5 bases, with 16 bases of the junction left unmatched. Germline V gives CDR1 LNHDA, CDR2 SQIVND (reference sequence). There are 18 residues in the CDR3. Written as DNA, the CDR3 is TGTGCCAGTAGTGCCGTCCTGGGGGGTAGCGGGAGCCACAATGAGCAGTTCTTC. Translation: CASSAVLGGSGSHNEQFF.

The chain is built from TRBV2 and TRBJ2-7; a weak D match, TRBD1 (5 bases). The CDR3 runs 15 residues. Germline V lookup: CDR1 SNHLY, CDR2 FYNNEI. V was shortened by 4 bases and J by 0 bases, with 13 bases between the two germline ends. The CDR3 nucleotides are TGTGCCAGCAGTGGATGGCAGGGAAACTCCTACGAGCAGTACTTC. It specifies CASSGWQGNSYEQYF.

This clone was seen a few times. V usage is TRBV9 and J usage is TRBJ2-7; possibly TRBD2 for D (5 bases). Trimming took off 0 bases at V and 3 bases at J, with 16 bases between the two ends. The CDR3 extends over 16 amino acids. CDR1 and CDR2 (germline): SGDLS, YYNGEE. In DNA, the CDR3 is TGTGCCAGCAGCGTAGTAGATACGGGGAGCAACTACGAGCAGTACTTC. Protein: CASSVVDTGSNYEQYF.

This clone was found once. This chain's CDR3 is CASSQVLGARMINQPQHF. Here the CDR3 DNA reads TGCGCCAGCAGCCAAGTTTTAGGGGCGCGAATGATAAATCAGCCCCAGCATTTT. This sequence joins TRBV4-1 and TRBJ1-5, with D tentatively TRBD1 (5 bases). Looked up from germline, CDR1 is MGHRA and CDR2 is YSYEKL. The CDR3 runs 18 residues. Deletions cut 1 base from V and 4 bases from J, with 20 bases between.

This clone was seen just once. The V and J genes are TRBV5-6 and TRBJ2-2; unclear D gene. The germline gives CDR1 SGHDT, CDR2 YYEEEE. Trimming removed 2 bases at V and 7 bases at J, with 6 bases between. The length of the CDR3 is 12 residues. The CDR3: CASSFTNGELFF. The CDR3, as DNA: TGTGCCAGCAGCTTTACAAACGGGGAGCTGTTTTTT.